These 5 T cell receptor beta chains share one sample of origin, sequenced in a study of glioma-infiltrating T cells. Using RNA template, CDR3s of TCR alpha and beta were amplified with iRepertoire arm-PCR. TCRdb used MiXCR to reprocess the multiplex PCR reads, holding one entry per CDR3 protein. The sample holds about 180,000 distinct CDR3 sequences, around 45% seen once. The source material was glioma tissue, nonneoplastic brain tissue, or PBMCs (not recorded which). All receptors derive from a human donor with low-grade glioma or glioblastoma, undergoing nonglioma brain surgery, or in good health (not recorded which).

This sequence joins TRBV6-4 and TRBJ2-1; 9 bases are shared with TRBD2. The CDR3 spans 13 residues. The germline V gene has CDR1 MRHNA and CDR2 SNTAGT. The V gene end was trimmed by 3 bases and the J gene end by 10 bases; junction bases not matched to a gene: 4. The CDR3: CASSEIAGVEQFF. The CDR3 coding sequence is TGTGCCAGCAGTGAAATAGCGGGAGTGGAGCAGTTCTTC.

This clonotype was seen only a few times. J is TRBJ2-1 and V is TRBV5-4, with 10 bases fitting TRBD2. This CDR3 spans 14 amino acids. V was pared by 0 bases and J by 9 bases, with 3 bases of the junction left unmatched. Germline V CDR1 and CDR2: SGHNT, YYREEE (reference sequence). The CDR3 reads CASSLGLAGGEQFF. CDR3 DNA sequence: TGTGCCAGCAGCTTGGGACTAGCGGGCGGTGAGCAGTTCTTC.

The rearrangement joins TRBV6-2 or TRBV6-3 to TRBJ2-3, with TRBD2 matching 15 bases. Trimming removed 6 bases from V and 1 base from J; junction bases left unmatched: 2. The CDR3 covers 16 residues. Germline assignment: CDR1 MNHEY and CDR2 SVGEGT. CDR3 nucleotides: TGTGCCAGCAGCAGGACTAGCGGGAGGGGCACAGATACGCAGTATTTT. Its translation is CASSRTSGRGTDTQYF.

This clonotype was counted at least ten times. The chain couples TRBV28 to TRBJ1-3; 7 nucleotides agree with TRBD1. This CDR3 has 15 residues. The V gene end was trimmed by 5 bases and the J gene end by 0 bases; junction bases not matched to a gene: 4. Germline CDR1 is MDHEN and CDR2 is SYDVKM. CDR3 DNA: TGTGCCAGCAGTAGCAGGGGGGCCTCTGGAAACACCATATATTTT. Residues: CASSSRGASGNTIYF.

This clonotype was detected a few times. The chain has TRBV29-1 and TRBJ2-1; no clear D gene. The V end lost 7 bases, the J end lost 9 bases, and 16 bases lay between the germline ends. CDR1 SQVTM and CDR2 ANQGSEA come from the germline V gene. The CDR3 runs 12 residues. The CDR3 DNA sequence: TGCAGCGCCCTGACCCCGGAAGGTGAGCAGTTCTTC. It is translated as CSALTPEGEQFF.